This TCR beta chain was recorded in a study of T-cell memory formation after mild COVID-19. Germline assignment: CDR1 GTSNPN and CDR2 SVGIG (reference sequence). The CDR3 is 15 amino acids. Trimming removed 5 bases at V and 2 bases at J, with 17 bases between. A few counts support this clonotype. TCRdb re-analysed the 5' RACE reads in MiXCR, keeping a single row per CDR3 protein. The sample consists of just under 550,000 distinct CDR3 sequences, roughly 20% of them appearing once. Sequencing was performed on PBMCs or a T cell subset sorted from them (not recorded which). This rearrangement joins TRBV30 to TRBJ2-3; possible D gene TRBD2, 7 bases. The origin of this receptor is an adult woman who had mild COVID-19 (a few samples of this study predate the infection). Cell type and time point are not known. The CDR3 DNA reads TGTGCCTGGGATAAAGAGGGGGGGGCCACAGATACGCAGTATTTT. Its translation: CAWDKEGGATDTQYF. The whole variable domain, filled in from reference TRBV30 and TRBJ2-3, reads SQTIHQWPATLVQPVGSPLSLECTVEGTSNPNLYWYRQAAGRGLQLLFYSVGIGQISSEVPQNLSASRPQDRQFILSSKKLLLSDSGFYLCAWDKEGGATDTQYFGPGTRLTVL.